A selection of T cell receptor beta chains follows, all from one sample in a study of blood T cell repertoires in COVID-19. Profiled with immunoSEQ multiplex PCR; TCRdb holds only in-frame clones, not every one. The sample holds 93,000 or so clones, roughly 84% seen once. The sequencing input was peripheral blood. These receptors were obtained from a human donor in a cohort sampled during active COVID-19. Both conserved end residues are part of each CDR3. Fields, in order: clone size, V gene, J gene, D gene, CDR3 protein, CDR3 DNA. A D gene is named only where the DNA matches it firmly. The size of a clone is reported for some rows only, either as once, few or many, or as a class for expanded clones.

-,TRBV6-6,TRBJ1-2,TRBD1,CASSYQTDREAYTF,TGTGCCAGCAGTTACCAGACCGACAGGGAAGCCTACACCTTC
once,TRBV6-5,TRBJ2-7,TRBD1,CASSRQGGGYEQYF,TGTGCCAGCAGTCGACAGGGGGGTGGATACGAGCAGTACTTC
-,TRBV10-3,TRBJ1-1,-,CAISDGGGWEAFF,TGTGCCATCAGTGATGGGGGGGGTTGGGAAGCTTTCTTT
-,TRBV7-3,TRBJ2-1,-,CASSFSGFGGDEQFF,TGTGCCAGCAGCTTCTCGGGATTCGGAGGGGATGAGCAGTTCTTC
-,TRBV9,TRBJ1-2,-,CASSVGGGAGYTF,TGTGCCAGCAGCGTAGGAGGGGGAGCTGGCTACACCTTC
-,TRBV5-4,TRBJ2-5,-,CASSVGQSQETQYF,TGTGCCAGCAGCGTGGGGCAGTCCCAAGAGACCCAGTACTTC
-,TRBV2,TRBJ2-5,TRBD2,CASARLAGGQETQYF,TGTGCCAGCGCAAGACTAGCGGGGGGACAAGAGACCCAGTACTTC
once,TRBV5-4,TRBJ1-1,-,CASSGEQRKNTEAFF,TGTGCCAGCAGCGGCGAACAGAGAAAGAACACTGAAGCTTTCTTT
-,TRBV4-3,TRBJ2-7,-,CASSQEPAYEQYF,TGCGCCAGCAGCCAGGAGCCCGCCTACGAGCAGTACTTC
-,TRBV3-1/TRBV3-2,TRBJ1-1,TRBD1,CASSPRTGRANTEAFF,TGTGCCAGCAGCCCACGGACAGGGCGAGCAAACACTGAAGCTTTCTTT
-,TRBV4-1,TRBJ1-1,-,CASSQDGGGSAFF,TGCGCCAGCAGCCAAGATGGGGGGGGGAGTGCTTTCTTT
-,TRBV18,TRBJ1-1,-,CASSPPGYTEAFF,TGTGCCAGCTCACCCCCCGGGTACACTGAAGCTTTCTTT
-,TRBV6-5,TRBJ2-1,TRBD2,CASSSGTSGGSEQFF,TGTGCCAGCAGTTCTGGGACTAGCGGGGGGTCCGAGCAGTTCTTC
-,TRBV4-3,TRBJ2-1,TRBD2,CASSQVGTTYNEQFF,TGCGCCAGCAGCCAAGTTGGGACTACATACAATGAGCAGTTCTTC
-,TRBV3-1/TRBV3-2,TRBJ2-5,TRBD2,CASSHNERLAGLETQYF,TGTGCCAGCAGCCACAATGAGCGACTAGCGGGGCTGGAGACCCAGTACTTC